These T cell receptor beta chains were read from a single sample in a study of shared T cell receptors in the human thymus. Repertoires were generated with immunoSEQ multiplex PCR, while TCRdb's copy carries only in-frame clones and drops some. Of more than 300,000 clones detected, 95% appear once; the ten largest clones hold roughly 0.021%. The sample taken for sequencing was thymocytes. These receptors were taken from a human donor. Both conserved end residues are part of each CDR3. The order of the fields is D gene, J gene, clone size, V gene, CDR3 protein, CDR3 DNA. A D gene is named only where the DNA matches it firmly. Size is omitted from some rows. Given values are once, few, many or a class for expanded clones.

d_gene: TRBD2
j_gene: TRBJ2-7
abundance: .
v_gene: TRBV5-1
CDR3aa: CASSDGLAGALHCYEQYF
CDR3nt: TGCGCCAGCAGCGACGGACTAGCGGGAGCCTTGCATTGTTACGAGCAGTACTTC

d_gene: .
j_gene: TRBJ2-3
abundance: .
v_gene: TRBV27
CDR3aa: CASSIRQFSSTDTQYF
CDR3nt: TGTGCCAGCAGTATCAGACAGTTCTCTAGCACAGATACGCAGTATTTT

d_gene: .
j_gene: TRBJ1-5
abundance: once
v_gene: TRBV19
CDR3aa: CASSLGAYPSNQPQHF
CDR3nt: TGTGCCAGTAGTTTGGGGGCCTACCCTAGCAATCAGCCCCAGCATTTT

d_gene: .
j_gene: TRBJ1-6
abundance: .
v_gene: TRBV6-5
CDR3aa: CASTAKCLYNSPLHF
CDR3nt: TGTGCCAGCACCGCCAAATGCCTCTATAATTCACCCCTCCACTTT

d_gene: .
j_gene: TRBJ2-1
abundance: .
v_gene: TRBV7-8
CDR3aa: CASSLKRAPPGVANEQFF
CDR3nt: TGTGCCAGCAGCTTAAAACGCGCACCACCCGGAGTGGCCAATGAGCAGTTCTTC

d_gene: TRBD1
j_gene: TRBJ2-3
abundance: .
v_gene: TRBV11-3
CDR3aa: CASSQGANVSDTQYF
CDR3nt: TGTGCCAGCAGCCAGGGGGCTAACGTTTCAGATACGCAGTATTTT

d_gene: TRBD1
j_gene: TRBJ1-5
abundance: .
v_gene: TRBV7-2
CDR3aa: CASSPRGDREPSNQPQHF
CDR3nt: TGTGCCAGCAGCCCCCGAGGGGACAGAGAACCTAGCAATCAGCCCCAGCATTTT

d_gene: TRBD2
j_gene: TRBJ2-1
abundance: .
v_gene: TRBV25-1
CDR3aa: CASSGGGRAYNEQFF
CDR3nt: TGTGCCAGCAGTGGAGGCGGGAGGGCGTACAATGAGCAGTTCTTC

d_gene: .
j_gene: TRBJ1-2
abundance: .
v_gene: TRBV10-3
CDR3aa: CAISDGGGRPNYGYTF
CDR3nt: TGTGCCATCAGTGATGGGGGGGGACGGCCGAACTATGGCTACACCTTC

d_gene: TRBD1
j_gene: TRBJ2-5
abundance: .
v_gene: TRBV30
CDR3aa: CAWSPTRDSAETQYF
CDR3nt: TGTGCCTGGAGTCCAACTCGGGACAGTGCAGAGACCCAGTACTTC

d_gene: TRBD1
j_gene: TRBJ1-4
abundance: .
v_gene: TRBV13
CDR3aa: CASSPSDAGTGGEKLFF
CDR3nt: TGTGCCAGCAGCCCTTCTGACGCCGGGACAGGGGGGGAAAAACTGTTTTTT

d_gene: TRBD2
j_gene: TRBJ2-1
abundance: .
v_gene: TRBV6-1
CDR3aa: CASSDRRAGGWYNEQFF
CDR3nt: TGTGCCAGCAGTGACCGCCGAGCGGGAGGTTGGTACAATGAGCAGTTCTTC

d_gene: .
j_gene: TRBJ2-7
abundance: .
v_gene: TRBV29-1
CDR3aa: CSVEEQEWPYEQYF
CDR3nt: TGCAGCGTTGAAGAGCAGGAGTGGCCCTACGAGCAGTACTTC

d_gene: TRBD2
j_gene: TRBJ2-1
abundance: .
v_gene: TRBV6-1
CDR3aa: CASRSSGSFSNEQFF
CDR3nt: TGTGCCAGCAGGTCTAGCGGGAGCTTTAGTAATGAGCAGTTCTTC

d_gene: .
j_gene: TRBJ1-4
abundance: once
v_gene: TRBV28
CDR3aa: CASSSRHEGRGEKLFF
CDR3nt: TGTGCCAGCAGTAGCCGACATGAGGGGAGGGGTGAAAAACTGTTTTTT

d_gene: .
j_gene: TRBJ2-2
abundance: .
v_gene: TRBV28
CDR3aa: CASSADLNRETNTGELFF
CDR3nt: TGTGCCAGCAGCGCGGACTTAAACAGGGAAACGAACACCGGGGAGCTGTTTTTT

d_gene: .
j_gene: TRBJ1-4
abundance: once
v_gene: TRBV6-1
CDR3aa: CASSRSEGANEKLFF
CDR3nt: TGTGCCAGCAGTCGAAGTGAGGGAGCTAATGAAAAACTGTTTTTT

d_gene: TRBD2
j_gene: TRBJ2-2
abundance: .
v_gene: TRBV10-2
CDR3aa: CASSPGTRSTGELFF
CDR3nt: TGCGCCAGCAGCCCCGGGACTAGGAGTACCGGGGAGCTGTTTTTT

d_gene: .
j_gene: TRBJ2-7
abundance: .
v_gene: TRBV10-3
CDR3aa: CAIRDIFSYEQYF
CDR3nt: TGTGCCATCCGGGACATATTTTCCTACGAGCAGTACTTC

d_gene: TRBD2
j_gene: TRBJ2-2
abundance: .
v_gene: TRBV6-1
CDR3aa: CASSEAPLAGGPIGTGELFF
CDR3nt: TGTGCCAGCAGTGAAGCACCCCTAGCGGGAGGGCCCATCGGGACCGGGGAGCTGTTTTTT

d_gene: .
j_gene: TRBJ2-1
abundance: .
v_gene: TRBV7-2
CDR3aa: CASSPARGPGLSYNEQFF
CDR3nt: TGTGCCAGCAGCCCCGCGAGGGGCCCCGGTCTATCCTACAATGAGCAGTTCTTC

d_gene: .
j_gene: TRBJ2-7
abundance: .
v_gene: TRBV10-3
CDR3aa: CAISWGGGTTYEQYF
CDR3nt: TGTGCCATCAGCTGGGGAGGCGGGACAACCTACGAGCAGTACTTC

d_gene: .
j_gene: TRBJ1-4
abundance: .
v_gene: TRBV30
CDR3aa: CAWNSNAGTVLSEKLFF
CDR3nt: TGTGCCTGGAATAGTAATGCAGGGACCGTACTTAGTGAAAAACTGTTTTTT

d_gene: .
j_gene: TRBJ1-3
abundance: .
v_gene: TRBV7-3
CDR3aa: CASSYSGGAPGNTIYF
CDR3nt: TGTGCCAGCAGCTACTCCGGCGGGGCCCCTGGAAACACCATATATTTT

d_gene: TRBD2
j_gene: TRBJ2-1
abundance: .
v_gene: TRBV15
CDR3aa: CATSSRVAGVNEQFF
CDR3nt: TGTGCCACCAGCTCTCGGGTAGCGGGAGTCAATGAGCAGTTCTTC

d_gene: .
j_gene: TRBJ2-2
abundance: .
v_gene: TRBV4-1
CDR3aa: CASSRSDGELFF
CDR3nt: TGCGCCAGCAGCCGGTCAGACGGGGAGCTGTTTTTT

d_gene: .
j_gene: TRBJ1-2
abundance: few
v_gene: TRBV28
CDR3aa: CASSSTRPDYMYGYTF
CDR3nt: TGTGCCAGCAGTTCAACCCGCCCGGACTATATGTATGGCTACACCTTC

d_gene: .
j_gene: TRBJ1-2
abundance: .
v_gene: TRBV7-2
CDR3aa: CASSSRGGPPTNYGYTF
CDR3nt: TGTGCCAGCAGCTCACGGGGGGGACCCCCTACTAACTATGGCTACACCTTC

d_gene: .
j_gene: TRBJ2-3
abundance: .
v_gene: TRBV14
CDR3aa: CASSQGGKGADTQYF
CDR3nt: TGTGCCAGCAGCCAGGGCGGGAAAGGCGCAGATACGCAGTATTTT

d_gene: TRBD2
j_gene: TRBJ2-1
abundance: .
v_gene: TRBV10-3
CDR3aa: CAISEGFIGTRDNEQFF
CDR3nt: TGTGCCATCAGTGAGGGTTTTATTGGGACTAGAGACAATGAGCAGTTCTTC

d_gene: .
j_gene: TRBJ2-7
abundance: .
v_gene: TRBV14
CDR3aa: CASSQLRGSSGGPYEQYF
CDR3nt: TGTGCCAGCAGCCAATTAAGGGGGAGCTCGGGGGGACCCTACGAGCAGTACTTC

d_gene: .
j_gene: TRBJ2-1
abundance: .
v_gene: TRBV19
CDR3aa: CASSIDFLAIRDEQFF
CDR3nt: TGTGCCAGTAGTATAGATTTCCTAGCAATACGGGATGAGCAGTTCTTC

d_gene: TRBD2
j_gene: TRBJ2-7
abundance: .
v_gene: TRBV7-6
CDR3aa: CASSLDPGGYEQYF
CDR3nt: TGTGCCAGCAGCTTAGACCCGGGAGGGTACGAGCAGTACTTC